Each of the 7 T cell receptor beta chains below was sequenced from the same sample in a study of monozygotic twins with inflammatory bowel disease. TCRdb reprocessed the 5' RACE reads, keeping one entry per CDR3 protein, no DNA. This repertoire includes over 150,000 distinct CDR3 sequences. Sequencing was performed on blood. These receptors all stem from a human donor with ulcerative colitis or Crohn's disease, or a healthy co-twin of an affected twin (not recorded which).

The CDR3 loop is CSAREPGDRNQPQHF. The chain has TRBV20-1 and TRBJ1-5; TCRdb reports TRBD1, a call that lacks DNA to check it against. The germline V gene encodes CDR1 DFQATT and CDR2 SNEGSKA (reference sequence). The CDR3 consists of 15 residues.

This chain joins TRBV3-1 and TRBJ2-3; TCRdb gives TRBD1 as the D gene, but with no DNA this cannot be confirmed. CDR3 length equals 15 residues. CDR1 and CDR2 from the germline V gene are LGHDT and YNNKEL (reference sequence). CDR3 amino acids: CASSPGETSTDTQYF.

CDR3 loop: CASSGILRRDRGYNEQFF. The rearrangement joins TRBV28 to TRBJ2-1; the TCRdb D gene call, TRBD1, has no DNA to confirm it. Germline values: CDR1 MDHEN, CDR2 SYDVKM. The CDR3 length is 18 residues.

CDR3 sequence: CASSLAVSYEQYF. This chain links TRBV5-1 with TRBJ2-7. The CDR3 is made up of 13 amino acids. Germline values: CDR1 SGHRS, CDR2 YFSETQ.

The CDR3 loop reads CASSLLSEGGEAFF. The V call is TRBV12-3 or TRBV12-4, the J call TRBJ1-1; the TRBD1 assignment by TCRdb is unverifiable without DNA. This CDR3 is 14 amino acids long.

The chain links TRBV7-2 to TRBJ2-7; TCRdb's D call of TRBD2 is untestable without DNA. The CDR3 extends over 14 amino acids. Germline CDR1 reads SGHTA; CDR2 reads FQGNSA. CDR3 amino acids: CASSSAGGPCEQYF. The full variable domain, in which reference TRBV7-2 and TRBJ2-7 provide the parts outside the CDR3, is GAGVSQSPSNKVTEKGKDVELRCDPISGHTALYWYRQSLGQGLEFLIYFQGNSAPDKSGLPSDRFSAERTGGSVSTLTIQRTQQEDSAVYLCASSSAGGPCEQYFGPGTRLTVT.

The chain is built from TRBV5-1 and TRBJ1-2. CDR1 and CDR2 (germline): SGHRS, YFSETQ. CDR3 length equals 13 residues. This chain's CDR3 is CASSFRELYGYTF.